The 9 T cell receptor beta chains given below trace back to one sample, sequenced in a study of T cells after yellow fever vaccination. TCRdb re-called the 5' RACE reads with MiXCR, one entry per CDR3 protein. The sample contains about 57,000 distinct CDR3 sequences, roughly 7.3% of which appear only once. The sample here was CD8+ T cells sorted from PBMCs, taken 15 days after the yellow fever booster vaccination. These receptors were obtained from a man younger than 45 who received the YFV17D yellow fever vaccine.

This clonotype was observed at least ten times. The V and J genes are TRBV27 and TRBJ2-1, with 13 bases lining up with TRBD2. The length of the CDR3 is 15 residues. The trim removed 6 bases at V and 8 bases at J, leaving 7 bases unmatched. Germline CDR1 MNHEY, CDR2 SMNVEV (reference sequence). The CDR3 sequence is CASSPTSGRGDEQFF. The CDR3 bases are TGTGCCAGCAGCCCCACTAGCGGGAGGGGCGATGAGCAGTTCTTC.

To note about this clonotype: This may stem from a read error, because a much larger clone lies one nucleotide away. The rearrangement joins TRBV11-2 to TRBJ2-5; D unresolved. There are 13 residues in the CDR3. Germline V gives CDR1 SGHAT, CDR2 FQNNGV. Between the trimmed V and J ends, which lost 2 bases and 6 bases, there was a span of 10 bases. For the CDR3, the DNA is TGTGCCAGCAGCTTATGGGGTGGAAAGACCCAGTACTTC. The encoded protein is CASSLWGGKTQYF. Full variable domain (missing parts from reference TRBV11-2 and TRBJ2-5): EAGVAQSPRYKIIEKRQSVAFWCNPISGHATLYWYQQILGQGPKLLIQFQNNGVVDDSQLPKDRFSAERLKGVDSTLKIQPAKLEDSAVYLCASSLWGGKTQYFGPGTRLLVL.

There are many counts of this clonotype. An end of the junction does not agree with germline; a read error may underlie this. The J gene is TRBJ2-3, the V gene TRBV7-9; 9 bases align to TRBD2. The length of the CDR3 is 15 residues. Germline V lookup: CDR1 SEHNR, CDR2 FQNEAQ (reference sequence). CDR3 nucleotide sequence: TGTGCCAGCAGCCCTTCCGGGACTAGCATAGATACGCAGTATTTT. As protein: CASSPSGTSIDTQYF.

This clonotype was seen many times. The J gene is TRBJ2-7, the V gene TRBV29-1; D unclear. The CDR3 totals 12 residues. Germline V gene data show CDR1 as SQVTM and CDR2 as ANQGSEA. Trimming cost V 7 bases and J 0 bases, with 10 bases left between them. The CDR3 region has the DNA TGCAGCGCCCGTATGGGCTCCTACGAGCAGTACTTC. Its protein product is CSARMGSYEQYF.

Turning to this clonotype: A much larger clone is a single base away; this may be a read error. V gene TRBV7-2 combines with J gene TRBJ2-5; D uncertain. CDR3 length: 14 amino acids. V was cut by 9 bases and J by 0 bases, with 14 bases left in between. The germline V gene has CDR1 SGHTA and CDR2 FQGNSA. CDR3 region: CARSIEDYQETQYF. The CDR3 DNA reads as TGTGCCAGGAGCATCGAAGACTACCAAGAGACCCAGTACTTC.

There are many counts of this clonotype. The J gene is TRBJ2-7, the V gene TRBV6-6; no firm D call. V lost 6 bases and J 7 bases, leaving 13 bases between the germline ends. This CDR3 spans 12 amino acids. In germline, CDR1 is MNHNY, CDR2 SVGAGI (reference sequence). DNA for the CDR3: TGTGCCAGCAGCCTGCATCAGCTGGAGCAGTACTTC. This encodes CASSLHQLEQYF.

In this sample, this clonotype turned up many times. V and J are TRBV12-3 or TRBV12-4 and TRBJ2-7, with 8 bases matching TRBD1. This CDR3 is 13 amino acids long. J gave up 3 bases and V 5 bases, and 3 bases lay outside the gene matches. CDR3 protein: CASSTGGNYEQYF. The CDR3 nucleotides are TGTGCCAGCAGTACAGGGGGAAACTACGAGCAGTACTTC.

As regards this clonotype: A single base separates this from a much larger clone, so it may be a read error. This chain's CDR3 is CASSLQAYGRDSYNEHFF. CDR3 in DNA: TGTGCCAGCAGCTTACAGGCGTACGGAAGAGACTCCTACAATGAGCACTTCTTC. This chain uses TRBV7-6 with TRBJ2-1; D is undetermined. This CDR3 contains 18 residues. Per the germline V gene, CDR1 is SGHVS and CDR2 is FNYEAQ.

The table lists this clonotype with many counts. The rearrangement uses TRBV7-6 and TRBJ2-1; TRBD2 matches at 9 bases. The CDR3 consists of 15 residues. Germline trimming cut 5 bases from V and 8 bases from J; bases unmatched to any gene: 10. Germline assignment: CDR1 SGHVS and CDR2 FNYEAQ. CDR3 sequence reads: CASSQPAGGGDEQFF. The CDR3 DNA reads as TGTGCCAGCAGCCAGCCAGCGGGAGGTGGGGATGAGCAGTTCTTC.